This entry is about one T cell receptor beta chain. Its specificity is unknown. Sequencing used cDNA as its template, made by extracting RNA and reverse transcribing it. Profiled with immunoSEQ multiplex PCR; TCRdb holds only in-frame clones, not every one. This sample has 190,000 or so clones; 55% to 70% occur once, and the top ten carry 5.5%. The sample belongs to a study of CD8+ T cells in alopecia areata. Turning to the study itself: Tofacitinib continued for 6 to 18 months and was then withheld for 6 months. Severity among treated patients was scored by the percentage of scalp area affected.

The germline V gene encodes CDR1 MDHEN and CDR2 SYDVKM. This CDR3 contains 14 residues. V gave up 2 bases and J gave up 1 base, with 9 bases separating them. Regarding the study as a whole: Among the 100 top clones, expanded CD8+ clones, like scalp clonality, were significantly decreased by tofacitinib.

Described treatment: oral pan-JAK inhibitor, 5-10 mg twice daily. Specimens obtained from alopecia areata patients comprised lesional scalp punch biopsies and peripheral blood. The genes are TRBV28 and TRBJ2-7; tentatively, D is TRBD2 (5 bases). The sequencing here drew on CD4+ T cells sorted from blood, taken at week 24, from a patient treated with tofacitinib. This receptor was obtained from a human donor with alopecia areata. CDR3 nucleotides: TGTGCCAGCAGTTTAGGACTCGCTTCCTACGAGCAGTACTTC. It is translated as CASSLGLASYEQYF.